The 28 T cell receptor beta chains given below trace back to one sample, sequenced in a study of blood T cell repertoires in COVID-19. Method: immunoSEQ multiplex PCR; TCRdb's copy keeps in-frame clones and lacks some. This sample has some 150,000 clones; roughly 80% occur once, and the top ten carry about 2.7%. Sequencing was carried out using peripheral blood. These receptor sequences come from a human donor with acute or convalescent COVID-19. The donor label of this sample is uncertain.

V and J are TRBV30 and TRBJ2-7, with 7 nucleotides matching TRBD1. CDR1 is GTSNPN, CDR2 SVGIG, per germline (reference sequence). This CDR3 contains 15 residues. Trimming cost V 2 bases and J 2 bases; bases outside gene matches: 9. The CDR3 nucleotides read TGTGCCTGGAGTCAACCGGGACAGCTAACCTACGAGCAGTACTTC. This codes for CAWSQPGQLTYEQYF.

The V call is TRBV18, the J call TRBJ2-2, with 9 bases fitting TRBD2. After removal of 3 bases from V and 3 bases from J, the junction contained 11 bases not matched to a gene. Germline V gene sequence: CDR1 KGHSH, CDR2 LQKENI. The CDR3 loop spans 18 amino acids. Here the CDR3 reads CASSPNLAGFGDTGELFF. The CDR3 DNA is TGTGCCAGCTCACCGAACCTAGCGGGGTTCGGAGACACCGGGGAGCTGTTTTTT.

This clone was seen just once. The chain has TRBV19 and TRBJ2-1, with 7 nucleotides matching TRBD1. The CDR3 covers 15 residues. V was pared by 3 bases and J by 5 bases, with 7 bases of the junction left unmatched. Germline V CDR1 and CDR2: LNHDA, SQIVND (reference sequence). CDR3 DNA sequence: TGTGCCAGTAGTATGGGACAGAGGCCAAACAATGAGCAGTTCTTC. It is translated as CASSMGQRPNNEQFF.

The V gene is TRBV2, the J gene TRBJ1-6; D is unresolved. V was trimmed by 7 bases and J by 7 bases, leaving 17 bases between them. Germline lookup yields CDR1 SNHLY and CDR2 FYNNEI. The CDR3 spans 15 residues. CDR3 in amino acids: CASTLGAVLNSPLHF. The CDR3 DNA sequence: TGTGCCAGCACGCTAGGAGCGGTCCTAAATTCACCCCTCCACTTT. The full variable domain, rest sourced from reference TRBV2 and TRBJ1-6, is EPEVTQTPSHQVTQMGQEVILRCVPISNHLYFYWYRQILGQKVEFLVSFYNNEISEKSEIFDDQFSVERPDGSNFTLKIRSTKLEDSAMYFCASTLGAVLNSPLHFGNGTRLTVT.

The sample holds one count of this clone. J is TRBJ1-1 and V is TRBV18, with 8 bases aligning to TRBD1. With 0 bases clipped from V and 0 bases from J, the junction kept 6 bases outside the gene matches. CDR1 and CDR2 from the germline V gene are KGHSH and LQKENI. The CDR3 spans 17 residues. The CDR3 here is CASSPPSGGLMNTEAFF. The CDR3 DNA reads TGTGCCAGCTCACCACCTTCAGGGGGCCTAATGAACACTGAAGCTTTCTTT.

This chain links TRBV7-6 with TRBJ1-2; 10 bases agree with TRBD1. Looked up from germline, CDR1 is SGHVS and CDR2 is FNYEAQ. V shed 1 base and J 8 bases; nucleotides not matched to a gene: 7. The CDR3 sequence is 15 residues long. The CDR3 nucleotides are TGTGCCAGCAGCTTAGGCTTGGACAGGGGGGGAGGCTACACCTTC. Amino acids: CASSLGLDRGGGYTF.

The chain links TRBV11-2 to TRBJ1-5, with D hard to call. The V gene's germline CDR1 is SGHAT and CDR2 FQNNGV. The CDR3 sequence is 14 residues long. The germline V and J ends were trimmed by 4 bases and 7 bases, with 14 bases remaining between them. In DNA, the CDR3 is TGTGCCAGCAGCTCCCAGACAACAAGCCAGCCCCAGCATTTT. Encoded protein: CASSSQTTSQPQHF.

The chain joins TRBV14 to TRBJ2-2; weak D call: TRBD2 (5 bases). The V gene's germline CDR1 is SGHDN and CDR2 FVKESK. This CDR3 has 14 amino acids. The germline V and J ends were trimmed by 1 base and 4 bases, with 7 bases remaining between them. Here the CDR3 reads CASSQAGSTGELFF. CDR3 DNA: TGTGCCAGCAGCCAAGCGGGAAGCACCGGGGAGCTGTTTTTT.

The chain uses TRBV5-1 and TRBJ1-3; unclear D gene. The CDR3 contains 15 residues. The V end was cut by 2 bases, the J end by 2 bases, with 11 bases between. Germline CDR1 and CDR2: SGHRS and YFSETQ. CDR3 loop: CASSLQSVTGNTIYF. The CDR3 DNA sequence: TGCGCCAGCAGCTTACAATCTGTGACTGGAAACACCATATATTTT.

This clone was detected only once. CDR3 loop: CASSPEVGTEFINTEAFF. CDR3 bases: TGTGCCAGCAGTCCAGAGGTCGGGACAGAGTTTATCAACACTGAAGCTTTCTTT. The chain couples TRBV9 to TRBJ1-1; 7 nucleotides match TRBD1. CDR3 length: 18 residues. Germline V gives CDR1 SGDLS, CDR2 YYNGEE. With V trimmed by 5 bases and J by 2 bases, 18 bases remained unmatched.

The sample holds a few counts of this clone. The chain joins TRBV6-1 to TRBJ1-6; no reliable D call. The CDR3 is made up of 15 amino acids. V lost 3 bases, J lost 0 bases, and 6 bases lay in between. CDR1 and CDR2 from the germline V gene are MNHNS and SASEGT. This CDR3 reads CASSDGSSYNSPLHF. The DNA of the CDR3 is TGTGCCAGCAGTGACGGGAGCTCCTATAATTCACCCCTCCACTTT.

The genes are TRBV28 and TRBJ1-1, with 7 bases identical to TRBD1. Trimming removed 0 bases from V and 5 bases from J; junction bases left unmatched: 9. The CDR3 totals 16 residues. Germline V gene data show CDR1 as MDHEN and CDR2 as SYDVKM. CDR3 sequence (DNA): TGTGCCAGCAGTTTATGGAGGACAGGTTGGGGAACTGAAGCTTTCTTT. Amino acids: CASSLWRTGWGTEAFF.

The rearrangement links TRBV10-3 to TRBJ1-1, with unresolved D. Per the germline V gene, CDR1 is ENHRY and CDR2 is SYGVKD. The CDR3 consists of 15 residues. Trimming removed 2 bases at V and 11 bases at J, with 21 bases between. CDR3 residues: CAISEGYTDSVWAFF. The CDR3 DNA reads as TGTGCCATCAGTGAGGGTTATACGGACTCGGTTTGGGCTTTCTTT.

This clone was counted only a few times. The chain is built from TRBV10-3 and TRBJ1-6; the D is unclear. The ends were cut back, 1 base at V and 7 bases at J, with 5 bases in the middle. The CDR3 is made up of 13 amino acids. Looked up from germline, CDR1 is ENHRY and CDR2 is SYGVKD. The CDR3: CAISELENSPLHF. CDR3 nucleotide sequence: TGTGCCATCAGTGAGTTGGAGAATTCACCCCTCCACTTT.

The V and J genes are TRBV7-3 and TRBJ1-1; unclear D gene. The CDR3 loop spans 14 amino acids. Germline assignment: CDR1 SGHTA and CDR2 FQGTGA. V was clipped by 1 base and J by 0 bases, with 6 bases between them. CDR3 in DNA: TGTGCCAGCAGCTTAAACTCATTGAACACTGAAGCTTTCTTT. Translating gives CASSLNSLNTEAFF.

This clone was seen once. The V and J genes are TRBV10-3 and TRBJ2-1, with 9 nucleotides matching TRBD2. Per germline, CDR1 ENHRY and CDR2 SYGVKD. The junction had 3 bases not matched to a gene; V was cut back by 4 bases and J by 5 bases. CDR3 length equals 14 residues. CDR3 in DNA: TGTGCCATCAGTGGCTCTAGCGGGAACAATGAGCAGTTCTTC. Its protein is CAISGSSGNNEQFF.

The chain has TRBV5-1 and TRBJ2-5, with 8 bases lining up with TRBD1. Germline trimming cut 7 bases from V and 5 bases from J; bases unmatched to any gene: 16. There are 16 residues in the CDR3. The germline V gene encodes CDR1 SGHRS and CDR2 YFSETQ. The CDR3 loop is CASAIQTPDRDETQYF. The CDR3 DNA sequence: TGCGCCAGCGCCATCCAGACCCCGGACAGGGATGAGACCCAGTACTTC.

The chain combines TRBV6-5 with TRBJ1-1; 7 bases match TRBD1. Losses at the gene ends were 6 bases for V and 2 bases for J; bases not matched to a gene: 9. The CDR3 runs to 15 residues. CDR1 MNHEY and CDR2 SVGAGI come from the germline V gene. The CDR3, as DNA: TGTGCCAGCAGAAACCCCGGGACAGAAAACACTGAAGCTTTCTTT. Protein: CASRNPGTENTEAFF.

The chain employs TRBV4-2 and TRBJ1-2; D not certain. The CDR3 is made up of 15 amino acids. Germline CDR1 LGHNA, CDR2 YNFKEQ. Trimming took 6 bases from V and 4 from J, leaving 18 bases between them. In nucleotides, the CDR3 is TGTGCCAGCAGACTAACCGGGATTAGTAGCTATGGCTACACCTTC. It encodes CASRLTGISSYGYTF.

The chain carries TRBV7-2 and TRBJ2-3, with 10 bases aligning to TRBD1. The length of the CDR3 is 15 residues. Germline V gene sequence: CDR1 SGHTA, CDR2 FQGNSA. The junction had 4 bases not matched to a gene; V was cut back by 6 bases and J by 1 base. The CDR3 DNA is TGTGCCAGCAGGCGCGGGACAGGGGGCACAGATACGCAGTATTTT. Its protein is CASRRGTGGTDTQYF.

The J gene is TRBJ1-1, the V gene TRBV5-5; 8 nucleotides agree with TRBD1. The junction had 9 bases not matched to a gene; V was cut back by 4 bases and J by 1 base. CDR1 is SGHKS, CDR2 YYEKEE, per germline (reference sequence). The CDR3 spans 16 residues. CDR3 DNA sequence: TGTGCCAGCAGCCCCTTTCGGACAGGGCAGAACACTGAAGCTTTCTTT. This codes for CASSPFRTGQNTEAFF.

The CDR3 DNA reads as TGCAGCGTTGAAAGACAGGGGGCCGAGCAGTACTTC. Translating it yields CSVERQGAEQYF. V usage is TRBV29-1 and J usage is TRBJ2-7; 10 bases are a match to TRBD1. Trimming took 2 bases from V and 6 from J; bases not matched to a gene: 1. The CDR3 loop spans 12 amino acids. The germline V gene encodes CDR1 SQVTM and CDR2 ANQGSEA.

The chain employs TRBV15 and TRBJ1-1, with no clear D. Trimming took 8 bases from V and 3 from J, leaving 10 bases between them. Germline loops: CDR1 LNHNV, CDR2 YYDKDF (reference sequence). CDR3 length: 12 amino acids. This CDR3 is CATADGYTEAFF. DNA of the CDR3: TGTGCCACCGCCGACGGGTACACTGAAGCTTTCTTT. Full variable domain (rest looked up from reference TRBV15 and TRBJ1-1): DAMVIQNPRYQVTQFGKPVTLSCSQTLNHNVMYWYQQKSSQAPKLLFHYYDKDFNNEADTPDNFQSRRPNTSFCFLDIRSPGLGDTAMYLCATADGYTEAFFGQGTRLTVV.

The genes are TRBV15 and TRBJ2-1, with 12 nucleotides matching TRBD2. The CDR3 contains 16 residues. The ends lost 1 base at V and 9 bases at J; junction bases unmatched: 7. CDR1 is LNHNV and CDR2 is YYDKDF in the germline V gene (reference sequence). CDR3 DNA: TGTGCCACCAGCAGAGCGTTACTAGCGGGGGGAGGTGAGCAGTTCTTC. Protein sequence: CATSRALLAGGGEQFF.

CDR3 loop: CASSAPGQGARGYTF. The DNA of the CDR3 is TGTGCCAGCAGCGCCCCGGGACAGGGGGCAAGAGGCTACACCTTC. The V call is TRBV7-3, the J call TRBJ1-2; TRBD1 aligns across 12 bases. This CDR3 comprises 15 residues. Germline V gene lookup returns CDR1 SGHTA and CDR2 FQGTGA. Trimming removed 5 bases from V and 8 bases from J; junction bases left unmatched: 9.

The chain combines TRBV18 with TRBJ1-1, with 7 bases aligning to TRBD1. Germline trimming cut 6 bases from V and 6 bases from J; bases unmatched to any gene: 4. Germline lookup yields CDR1 KGHSH and CDR2 LQKENI. The CDR3 length is 12 residues. In DNA form, the CDR3 reads TGTGCCAGCTCTCAGGGGGGCCCTGAAGCTTTCTTT. Translation: CASSQGGPEAFF.

V usage is TRBV6-5 and J usage is TRBJ2-7, with TRBD1 as a possible D gene (6 bases). V dropped 5 bases and J dropped 2 bases, with 10 bases sitting between them. Germline V gene lookup returns CDR1 MNHEY and CDR2 SVGAGI. The CDR3 sequence is 13 residues long. The CDR3 sequence: CASSTQGTYEQYF. The CDR3 DNA reads as TGTGCCAGCAGTACACAGGGAACCTACGAGCAGTACTTC.

CDR3 sequence reads: CASSQERGDLAGGEQYF. The CDR3 coding sequence is TGTGCCAGCAGCCAAGAAAGGGGAGATCTAGCGGGAGGGGAGCAGTACTTC. The chain carries TRBV3-1 (or the pseudogene TRBV3-2) and TRBJ2-7; TRBD2 agrees at 12 bases. CDR3 size: 17 residues. V was clipped by 0 bases and J by 7 bases; unmatched bases: 10. Germline lookup yields CDR1 LGHDT and CDR2 YNNKEL (reference sequence).